This TCR beta chain derives from a study of blood T cell repertoires in COVID-19. Study summary: Two negative PCRs, clearance, or symptom resolution were required of recovered Cohort 3 donors. Samples representing acute and convalescent COVID-19 were sourced from the United States, Italy and Spain.

In the study's own analysis: For nucleated cells, counts were estimated from reference gene primer amplification. Some clones are missing from TCRdb's copy, which holds only in-frame ones; the method was immunoSEQ multiplex PCR. The V and J calls and clone size come from that table; D and trimming were worked out from the DNA. The sample lists 200,000 to 250,000 clones, about 86% occurring once. V was clipped by 3 bases and J by 5 bases; unmatched bases: 7. The CDR3 loop spans 15 amino acids. Looked up from germline, CDR1 is SGHRS and CDR2 is YFSETQ. The material sequenced was PBMCs or T cells enriched from blood (not recorded which). V and J are TRBV5-1 and TRBJ1-2, with TRBD1 identical over 10 bases. The sequence derives from a woman aged 50 to 60 in a cohort exposed to, infected with or recovered from COVID-19 (not recorded which). In nucleotides, the CDR3 is TGCGCCAGCAGCTCACCCGGGACAGGGGCGTATGGCTACACCTTC. Translated: CASSSPGTGAYGYTF.